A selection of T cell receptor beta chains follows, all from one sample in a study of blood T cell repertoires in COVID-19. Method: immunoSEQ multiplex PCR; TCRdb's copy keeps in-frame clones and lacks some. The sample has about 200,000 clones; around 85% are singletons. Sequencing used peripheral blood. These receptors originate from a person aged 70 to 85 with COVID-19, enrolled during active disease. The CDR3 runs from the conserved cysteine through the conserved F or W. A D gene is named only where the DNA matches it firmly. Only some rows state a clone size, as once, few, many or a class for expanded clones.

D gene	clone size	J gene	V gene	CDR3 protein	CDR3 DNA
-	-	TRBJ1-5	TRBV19	CASSMGGYSNQPQHF	TGTGCCAGTAGTATGGGCGGGTATAGCAATCAGCCCCAGCATTTT
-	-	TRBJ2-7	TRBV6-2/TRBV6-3	CASSYLLVSEQYF	TGTGCCAGCAGTTACTTACTAGTTTCCGAGCAGTACTTC
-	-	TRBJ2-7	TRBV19	CASSASRAYEQYF	TGTGCCAGTAGTGCTAGCCGCGCCTACGAGCAGTACTTC
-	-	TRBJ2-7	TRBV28	CASSPRVSGSYEQYF	TGTGCCAGCAGTCCTCGGGTTAGCGGCTCCTACGAGCAGTACTTC
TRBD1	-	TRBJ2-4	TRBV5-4	CASSTGQYEIQYF	TGTGCCAGCAGCACGGGACAGTATGAGATTCAGTACTTC
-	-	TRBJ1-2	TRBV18	CASSPSRSLANYGYTF	TGTGCCAGCTCACCCTCACGGAGCCTAGCTAACTATGGCTACACCTTC
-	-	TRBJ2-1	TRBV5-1	CASSPPVSGSYNEQFF	TGCGCCAGCAGCCCACCCGTTAGCGGCTCCTACAATGAGCAGTTCTTC
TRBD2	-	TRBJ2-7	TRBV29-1	CSVEGTSGYNYEQYF	TGCAGCGTTGAAGGGACTAGCGGTTATAACTACGAGCAGTACTTC
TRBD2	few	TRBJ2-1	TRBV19	CASSIRLAGGGNEQFF	TGTGCCAGTAGTATAAGACTAGCGGGAGGGGGTAATGAGCAGTTCTTC
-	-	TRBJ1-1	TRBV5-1	CASMQEGPNTEAFF	TGCGCCAGCATGCAGGAGGGGCCGAACACTGAAGCTTTCTTT
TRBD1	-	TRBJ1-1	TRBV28	CASSFPTGTGAFF	TGTGCCAGCAGTTTTCCGACCGGGACAGGGGCTTTCTTT
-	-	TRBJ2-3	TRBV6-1	CASSEAGGRHTQYF	TGTGCCAGCAGTGAAGCCGGTGGGCGTCATACGCAGTATTTT
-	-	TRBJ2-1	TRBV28	CASSHRGSRGYNEQFF	TGTGCCAGCAGTCACCGGGGGTCTAGGGGATACAATGAGCAGTTCTTC
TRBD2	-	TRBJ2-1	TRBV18	CASSPLAGAGNEQFF	TGTGCCAGCTCACCCCTAGCGGGAGCCGGCAATGAGCAGTTCTTC